Here is one T cell receptor beta chain with its context. This entry belongs to a study of blood T cell repertoires in COVID-19. Germline V gene data show CDR1 as SGHRS and CDR2 as YFSETQ. This CDR3 has 13 residues. Trimming stripped 7 bases from V and 6 bases from J, with 17 bases between. Profiled with immunoSEQ multiplex PCR; TCRdb holds only in-frame clones, not every one. The profile shows fewer than 350,000 clones, 88% of them singletons. The chain links TRBV5-1 to TRBJ2-7; D gene ambiguous. Material for sequencing was PBMCs or T cells enriched from blood (not recorded which). The receptor was derived from a woman in her sixties or seventies in a cohort exposed to, infected with or recovered from COVID-19 (not recorded which). CDR3 DNA sequence: TGCGCCAGCTCCTTTGATACGTCCAGCGAGCAGTACTTC. Amino acid sequence: CASSFDTSSEQYF.